This record concerns one TCR beta chain sequence. The antigen remains unidentified. The Oncomine TCR Beta short-read assay sequenced DNA from cultured CD4+ T cells. TCRdb reanalysed the PCR reads using MiXCR and keeps one entry per CDR3 protein. The sample lists around 14,000 distinct CDR3 sequences; around 56% were seen once. The sample's treatment: roughly 10-day PBMC culture with coronavirus spike peptide pools or control peptides (ViraFEST assay). The data originate from a study of vaccination and CD4 T cells after COVID-19. The CDR3 covers 13 residues. CDR1 is MNHNS, CDR2 SASEGT, per germline. The V gene lost 6 bases and the J gene lost 6 bases, with 11 bases spanning the gap.

This rearrangement joins TRBV6-1 to TRBJ1-4; D possibly corresponds to TRBD1 (6 bases). The source of this sequence is a human donor who had recovered from COVID-19. The sample comprised CD4+ T cells from blood, cultured in vitro. CDR3 region: CASSPRTDEKLFF. In DNA, the CDR3 is TGTGCCAGCAGCCCCCGGACAGATGAAAAACTGTTTTTT.